These 30 T cell receptor beta chains were all obtained from the same sample, sequenced in a study of T cell repertoires in cytomegalovirus infection. TCRdb re-derived calls from the reads in MiXCR, one entry per CDR3 protein. The repertoire holds about 83,000 distinct CDR3 sequences, with approximately 24% as singletons. These TCRs are of unknown antigen specificity. The sample consisted of CD8+ T cells from cultured PBMCs, taken from culture after CMV antigen stimulation. These receptors were taken from a human donor in good health (CMV status not recorded). Some clones in this sample may be carry-over from other donors' samples.

This clonotype has more than one count but fewer than ten. This sequence joins TRBV4-3 and TRBJ2-2; TRBD2 aligns across 8 bases. The CDR3 covers 20 residues. With 0 bases clipped from V and 1 base from J, the junction kept 13 bases outside the gene matches. Germline V gives CDR1 LGHNA, CDR2 YSLEER. DNA of the CDR3: TGCGCCAGCAGCCAAGATCTGGAGCGGGAGCTGGTAAAGAACACCGGGGAGCTGTTTTTT. This translates into CASSQDLERELVKNTGELFF.

This clonotype has just one count. A much larger clone differs from this one at a single base, so this may be a read error. The chain's CDR3 is CASSPGASEGQETQYF. CDR3 nucleotide sequence: TGTGCCAGCAGCCCCGGGGCTAGCGAGGGCCAAGAGACCCAGTACTTC. The chain links TRBV13 to TRBJ2-5; maybe TRBD2 (6 bases). V dropped 5 bases and J dropped 1 base, with 17 bases sitting between them. CDR1 PRHDT and CDR2 FYEKMQ come from the germline V gene (reference sequence). The CDR3 spans 16 residues. The variable domain in full, completed from reference TRBV13 and TRBJ2-5, reads AAGVIQSPRHLIKEKRETATLKCYPIPRHDTVYWYQQGPGQDPQFLISFYEKMQSDKGSIPDRFSAQQFSDYHSELNMSSLELGDSALYFCASSPGASEGQETQYFGPGTRLLVL.

This clonotype was seen only a few times. The chain links TRBV12-3 or TRBV12-4 to TRBJ1-4; TRBD1 agrees at 7 bases. The junction had 6 bases not matched to a gene; V was cut back by 6 bases and J by 5 bases. There are 14 residues in the CDR3. The CDR3: CASSQTGSNEKLFF. CDR3 coding DNA: TGTGCCAGCAGCCAGACAGGGTCAAATGAAAAACTGTTTTTT.

The chain links TRBV2 to TRBJ2-4, with D possibly TRBD2 on 5 matching bases. The CDR3 has 15 amino acids. Trimming cost V 1 base and J 5 bases, with 12 bases left between them. The germline gives CDR1 SNHLY, CDR2 FYNNEI. In nucleotides, the CDR3 is TGTGCCAGCAGTGAAGACGGGGATAGCCAAAACATTCAGTACTTC. As protein: CASSEDGDSQNIQYF.

The chain recombines TRBV19 with TRBJ2-1, with D maybe TRBD2 (6 bases). V was clipped by 7 bases and J by 3 bases, with 13 bases between them. There are 14 residues in the CDR3. Germline V gene sequence: CDR1 LNHDA, CDR2 SQIVND (reference sequence). The CDR3 is CASKGWGVYNEQFF. The DNA for the CDR3 is TGTGCCAGTAAGGGGTGGGGGGTCTACAATGAGCAGTTCTTC. The full variable domain, rest sourced from reference TRBV19 and TRBJ2-1, is DGGITQSPKYLFRKEGQNVTLSCEQNLNHDAMYWYRQDPGQGLRLIYYSQIVNDFQKGDIAEGYSVSREKKESFPLTVTSAQKNPTAFYLCASKGWGVYNEQFFGPGTRLTVL.

About this clonotype: Germline is not matched at one junction end, which may reflect a read error. This rearrangement joins TRBV14 to TRBJ2-5; D is perhaps TRBD1 or TRBD2 (5 bases each). The CDR3 covers 15 residues. Germline V lookup: CDR1 SGHDN, CDR2 FVKESK. The DNA of the CDR3 is TGTGTCAGCAGCCTCGTCCCGGGACACCAAGAGACCCAGTACTTC. Translated, it gives CVSSLVPGHQETQYF.

The rearrangement uses TRBV29-1 and TRBJ2-2; TRBD1 aligns across 11 bases. The CDR3 extends over 14 amino acids. CDR1 and CDR2 (germline): SQVTM, ANQGSEA. With V trimmed by 8 bases and J by 5 bases, 7 bases remained unmatched. DNA for the CDR3: TGCAGCACGTCGGGGACAGGGGGAACCGGGGAGCTGTTTTTT. It encodes CSTSGTGGTGELFF.

This clonotype was seen a single time. Germline is not matched at one junction end, which may reflect a read error. The genes are TRBV5-3 and TRBJ2-7; D perhaps matches TRBD2 (6 bases). TRBV5-3 is known as an ORF, though its function is uncertain. CDR3 length: 15 amino acids. DNA for the CDR3: TGTGCCAGCAGCTTGAGCGGACTACTTCATCACGAGCAGTACTTC. It translates to CASSLSGLLHHEQYF.

This clonotype was picked up many times. J is TRBJ1-5 and V is TRBV10-3, with 10 positions matching TRBD1. The CDR3 covers 15 residues. Germline loops: CDR1 ENHRY, CDR2 SYGVKD. Trimming at V came to 2 bases and at J to 3 bases, leaving 1 base not matched to a gene. CDR3 amino acids: CAISERQGANQPQHF. The DNA for the CDR3 is TGTGCCATCAGTGAGAGACAGGGGGCCAATCAGCCCCAGCATTTT.

This clonotype was seen only a few times. This chain links TRBV7-9 with TRBJ2-7; the D gene could be TRBD1 or TRBD2 (5 bases each). CDR3 length: 14 amino acids. Germline V gives CDR1 SEHNR, CDR2 FQNEAQ (reference sequence). Between the trimmed V and J ends, which lost 5 bases and 5 bases, there was a span of 16 bases. The CDR3 DNA sequence: TGTGCCAGCAGCGTCGGGACCCCAAACCACGAGCAGTACTTC. As protein: CASSVGTPNHEQYF.

The gene calls are TRBV6-1 and TRBJ2-2, with TRBD1 matching 8 bases. CDR3 length equals 17 residues. Trimming at V came to 5 bases and at J to 0 bases, leaving 8 bases not matched to a gene. Germline V gives CDR1 MNHNS, CDR2 SASEGT. Written as DNA, the CDR3 is TGTGCCAGCAGTTTGGGACAGGACTACGCGAACACCGGGGAGCTGTTTTTT. This sequence encodes CASSLGQDYANTGELFF.

This chain links TRBV7-3 with TRBJ2-7, with 8 bases fitting TRBD1. The CDR3 covers 13 residues. The germline gives CDR1 SGHTA, CDR2 FQGTGA. V trimming: 3 bases; J trimming: 6 bases; junction bases outside the gene matches: 4. CDR3 loop: CASSFGTGSEQYF. The CDR3 nucleotides are TGTGCCAGCAGCTTCGGGACAGGTTCCGAGCAGTACTTC.

The chain has TRBV3-1 and TRBJ2-2, with D possibly being TRBD1 (5 bases). The V end lost 0 bases, the J end lost 7 bases, and 12 bases lay between the germline ends. The CDR3 contains 15 residues. The V gene's germline CDR1 is LGHDT and CDR2 YNNKEL (reference sequence). The CDR3 spells CASSQDQGVNGELFF. The DNA of the CDR3 is TGTGCCAGCAGCCAAGATCAAGGGGTGAACGGGGAGCTGTTTTTT.

This clonotype was seen only a few times. This chain uses TRBV6-1 with TRBJ2-1; perhaps TRBD2 as D (7 bases). The CDR3 consists of 13 residues. Trimming left V 6 bases short and J 10 bases short, with 16 bases between. Germline loops: CDR1 MNHNS, CDR2 SASEGT. The CDR3: CASRLVGGREQFF. DNA of the CDR3: TGTGCCAGCAGACTAGTCGGGGGGCGGGAGCAGTTCTTC.

J is TRBJ2-1 and V is TRBV20-1; D is unresolved. Trimming cost V 6 bases and J 4 bases, with 13 bases left between them. CDR1 and CDR2 (germline): DFQATT, SNEGSKA (reference sequence). The CDR3 length is 13 residues. The CDR3 sequence is CSALRPTYNEQFF. In nucleotides, the CDR3 is TGCAGTGCCCTAAGGCCAACTTACAATGAGCAGTTCTTC.

The chain is built from TRBV27 and TRBJ2-7; TRBD2 is a possible D gene (6 bases). Trimming pared 8 bases from V and 6 bases from J, leaving 20 bases between. This CDR3 has 14 residues. Germline V gene data show CDR1 as MNHEY and CDR2 as SMNVEV (reference sequence). CDR3 region: CASSVLGGSIEQYF. In DNA form, the CDR3 reads TGTGCCAGCTCCGTTCTCGGGGGTTCGATCGAGCAGTACTTC.

This clonotype was seen ten or more times. The chain employs TRBV7-2 and TRBJ1-1; TRBD1 agrees at 11 bases. V trimming: 5 bases; J trimming: 7 bases; junction bases outside the gene matches: 9. This CDR3 comprises 15 residues. Germline assignment: CDR1 SGHTA and CDR2 FQGNSA. CDR3 in DNA: TGTGCCAGCAGCGCGGACAGGGGGCGAAGGATTGAAGCTTTCTTT. It encodes CASSADRGRRIEAFF. Filled out from reference TRBV7-2 and TRBJ1-1, the complete variable domain reads GAGVSQSPSNKVTEKGKDVELRCDPISGHTALYWYRQSLGQGLEFLIYFQGNSAPDKSGLPSDRFSAERTGGSVSTLTIQRTQQEDSAVYLCASSADRGRRIEAFFGQGTRLTVV.

This clonotype was detected many times. This chain uses TRBV12-3 or TRBV12-4 with TRBJ2-5, with TRBD2 identical over 12 bases. The CDR3 spans 16 residues. The J segment lost 3 bases and the V segment lost 2 bases, leaving 4 bases of the junction unmatched. CDR3 sequence: CASSLSWTSGEETQYF. DNA for the CDR3: TGTGCCAGCAGTTTATCGTGGACTAGCGGGGAAGAGACCCAGTACTTC.

V is TRBV13 and J is TRBJ1-4; weak D call: TRBD1 (6 bases). Germline CDR1 reads PRHDT; CDR2 reads FYEKMQ (reference sequence). V was pared by 5 bases and J by 6 bases, with 16 bases between. The CDR3 spans 15 residues. The CDR3 nucleotides read TGTGCCAGCAGCCCAAGATGGGGGCCTGATGAAAAACTGTTTTTT. Translating gives CASSPRWGPDEKLFF. Complete variable domain (other parts from reference TRBV13 and TRBJ1-4): AAGVIQSPRHLIKEKRETATLKCYPIPRHDTVYWYQQGPGQDPQFLISFYEKMQSDKGSIPDRFSAQQFSDYHSELNMSSLELGDSALYFCASSPRWGPDEKLFFGSGTQLSVL.

The V and J genes are TRBV5-5 and TRBJ2-3; TRBD2 matches at 7 bases. Germline CDR1 reads SGHKS; CDR2 reads YYEKEE (reference sequence). This CDR3 contains 15 residues. Trimming cost V 5 bases and J 2 bases; bases outside gene matches: 8. DNA of the CDR3: TGTGCCAGCAGTTTATTGGGGGGGTTCACAGATACGCAGTATTTT. Protein: CASSLLGGFTDTQYF.

This clonotype was seen at least ten times. The chain combines TRBV11-2 with TRBJ2-4, with D perhaps TRBD2 (5 bases). This CDR3 spans 18 amino acids. The V end lost 6 bases, the J end lost 0 bases, and 21 bases lay between the germline ends. Germline lookup yields CDR1 SGHAT and CDR2 FQNNGV. CDR3 DNA: TGTGCCAGCAGACTTGGGGTAATAAGCGGTCTAGCCAAAAACATTCAGTACTTC. Encoded protein: CASRLGVISGLAKNIQYF. The whole variable domain, filled in from reference TRBV11-2 and TRBJ2-4, reads EAGVAQSPRYKIIEKRQSVAFWCNPISGHATLYWYQQILGQGPKLLIQFQNNGVVDDSQLPKDRFSAERLKGVDSTLKIQPAKLEDSAVYLCASRLGVISGLAKNIQYFGAGTRLSVL.

There are many counts of this clonotype. This chain joins TRBV7-2 and TRBJ1-5; no reliable D call. The CDR3 is 14 residues long. V dropped 2 bases and J dropped 4 bases, with 9 bases sitting between them. CDR1 and CDR2 (germline): SGHTA, FQGNSA. This CDR3 is CASSLNSPNQPQHF. The CDR3 region has the DNA TGTGCCAGCAGCTTAAATTCCCCAAATCAGCCCCAGCATTTT.

The chain is built from TRBV27 and TRBJ1-1; D gene uncertain. This CDR3 contains 12 residues. V lost 6 bases and J lost 6, with 11 bases in between. Germline V lookup: CDR1 MNHEY, CDR2 SMNVEV (reference sequence). The CDR3 region is CASSNGIAEAFF. As DNA, the CDR3 is TGTGCCAGCAGCAATGGGATCGCTGAAGCTTTCTTT.

V gene TRBV5-4 combines with J gene TRBJ2-3; 13 bases map to TRBD2. J gave up 2 bases and V 4 bases, and 22 bases lay outside the gene matches. Germline V CDR1 and CDR2: SGHNT, YYREEE (reference sequence). This CDR3 comprises 22 residues. The CDR3 DNA sequence: TGTGCCAGCAGCCCGGGACAGGGATCGGCGACTAGCGGGAGGAGACACACAGATACGCAGTATTTT. Translated, it gives CASSPGQGSATSGRRHTDTQYF. Looking up the rest from reference TRBV5-4 and TRBJ2-3 gives the full variable domain: ETGVTQSPTHLIKTRGQQVTLRCSSQSGHNTVSWYQQALGQGPQFIFQYYREEENGRGNFPPRFSGLQFPNYSSELNVNALELDDSALYLCASSPGQGSATSGRRHTDTQYFGPGTRLTVL.

Ten or more counts support this clonotype. This sequence joins TRBV11-2 and TRBJ1-4; D possibly corresponds to TRBD1 (5 bases). V was trimmed by 0 bases and J by 2 bases, leaving 13 bases between them. Per germline, CDR1 SGHAT and CDR2 FQNNGV. The CDR3 is made up of 17 amino acids. CDR3 sequence (DNA): TGTGCCAGCAGCTTAGAGGGGGGAAGCTCTACTAATGAAAAACTGTTTTTT. It yields the protein CASSLEGGSSTNEKLFF.

The chain combines TRBV5-6 with TRBJ2-2, with D hard to call. V lost 0 bases and J 1 base, leaving 4 bases between the germline ends. Germline V gives CDR1 SGHDT, CDR2 YYEEEE. CDR3 length: 14 amino acids. The CDR3 reads CASSLGVNTGELFF. The CDR3 region has the DNA TGTGCCAGCAGCTTGGGGGTGAACACCGGGGAGCTGTTTTTT.

V and J are TRBV6-2 or TRBV6-3 and TRBJ2-7; tentatively, D is TRBD2 (6 bases). V was trimmed by 4 bases and J by 4 bases, leaving 14 bases between them. The germline gives CDR1 MNHEY, CDR2 SVGEGT. This CDR3 has 14 amino acids. The CDR3 bases are TGTGCCAGCAGTTCCGAGGAGGGATGGTACGAGCAGTACTTC. Amino acid sequence: CASSSEEGWYEQYF.

The V gene is TRBV19, the J gene TRBJ2-3; D is unresolved. Germline loops: CDR1 LNHDA, CDR2 SQIVND (reference sequence). The CDR3 has 14 residues. Trimming took off 5 bases at V and 1 base at J, with 10 bases between the two ends. The CDR3 nucleotides read TGTGCCAGTAGTTTGGGGTCGGGCACAGATACGCAGTATTTT. Translating it yields CASSLGSGTDTQYF.

This clonotype was recorded many times. The CDR3 spells CASSQEGLAGPYNEQFF. In DNA form, the CDR3 reads TGTGCCAGCAGCCAGGAAGGACTAGCGGGCCCCTACAATGAGCAGTTCTTC. This chain joins TRBV7-2 and TRBJ2-1, with 11 bases that match TRBD2. J was trimmed by 2 bases and V by 5 bases; bases with no gene match: 8. CDR1 and CDR2 from the germline V gene are SGHTA and FQGNSA. CDR3 length: 17 amino acids.

V usage is TRBV5-1 and J usage is TRBJ2-7; perhaps TRBD1 as D (6 bases). Germline V CDR1 and CDR2: SGHRS, YFSETQ. V was pared by 4 bases and J by 2 bases, with 13 bases between. This CDR3 has 14 amino acids. The CDR3 spells CASSETGWAYEQYF. The CDR3 nucleotides read TGCGCCAGCAGCGAAACAGGGTGGGCCTACGAGCAGTACTTC.